Below are 31 T cell receptor beta chains sequenced from a single sample in a study of Tregs in tolerant kidney transplant recipients (dated by TCRdb to about 2019). The antigens these receptors bind are not known. The method was the immunoSEQ multiplex PCR assay. TCRdb holds this immuneACCESS table with in-frame rearrangements only. Some clones are missing; in checked studies, unresolved V genes explain under half, and the rest has no known cause. For this sample there are 15,000 to 20,000 clones; 55% to 75% appear just once. The ten largest make up 3% to 4% of the sample. The source material was Tregs from blood cultured with allogeneic cells. Receptor source: a human donor in good health.

The chain employs TRBV30 and TRBJ2-5; D might be TRBD2 (9 bases). With 3 bases removed from V and 5 bases from J, the gap between germline ends came to 22 bases. This CDR3 is built from 16 residues. Germline values: CDR1 GTSNPN, CDR2 SVGIG (reference sequence). The CDR3 sequence is CAWRDRASGDRETQYF. The CDR3 DNA sequence: TGTGCCTGGAGAGACCGGGCTAGCGGGGACAGGGAGACCCAGTACTTC.

This clone has just a few counts. The chain uses TRBV7-2 and TRBJ1-2; 10 bases are a match to TRBD1. This CDR3 spans 15 amino acids. Losses at the gene ends were 5 bases for V and 1 base for J; bases not matched to a gene: 4. The germline gives CDR1 SGHTA, CDR2 FQGNSA. CDR3 sequence (DNA): TGTGCCAGCAGCATGCGGGACAGGGGTAACTATGGCTACACCTTC. Translating it yields CASSMRDRGNYGYTF.

The chain joins TRBV6-5 to TRBJ1-6, with D maybe TRBD1 (5 bases). There are 15 residues in the CDR3. V dropped 0 bases and J dropped 11 bases, with 14 bases sitting between them. The germline CDR1 and CDR2 sequences are MNHEY and SVGAGI. Written as DNA, the CDR3 is TGTGCCAGCAGTTACTCGGCAGGGCCATTTACACCCCTCCACTTT. Its translation: CASSYSAGPFTPLHF.

This clone came up once. The CDR3, as DNA: TGTGCCACCAGCATCCGGACAGAGGGGAGCGAGCAGTACTTC. Its protein is CATSIRTEGSEQYF. The chain couples TRBV15 to TRBJ2-7; the D gene is possibly TRBD1 (6 bases). This CDR3 has 14 amino acids. Trimming took 4 bases from V and 6 from J, leaving 16 bases between them. Germline V gene data show CDR1 as LNHNV and CDR2 as YYDKDF (reference sequence).

This clone was detected once. The V and J genes are TRBV4-2 and TRBJ2-3, with D hard to call. The V gene lost 1 base and the J gene lost 3 bases, with 17 bases spanning the gap. CDR3 size: 17 residues. CDR1 and CDR2 (germline): LGHNA, YNFKEQ. The CDR3 is CASSQGTLRDWTDTQYF. CDR3 in DNA: TGTGCCAGCAGCCAAGGAACTTTACGTGATTGGACAGATACGCAGTATTTT.

V usage is TRBV7-9 and J usage is TRBJ1-4; possible D gene TRBD1, 6 bases. The CDR3 loop spans 15 amino acids. V lost 5 bases and J 8 bases, leaving 18 bases between the germline ends. Germline V lookup: CDR1 SEHNR, CDR2 FQNEAQ (reference sequence). CDR3 nucleotide sequence: TGTGCCAGCAGCCCAGGCCAGGGGCTAAGGGAAAAACTGTTTTTT. Translated, it gives CASSPGQGLREKLFF.

The genes are TRBV6-5 and TRBJ1-1; D is uncertain. Germline loops: CDR1 MNHEY, CDR2 SVGAGI. Trimming left V 0 bases short and J 5 bases short, with 13 bases between. This CDR3 is 15 amino acids long. CDR3 amino acids: CASSYSAPHRTEAFF. In DNA, the CDR3 is TGTGCCAGCAGTTACTCGGCACCCCACCGGACTGAAGCTTTCTTT.

A few counts support this clone. This chain links TRBV5-1 with TRBJ2-2, with D tentatively TRBD1 or TRBD2 (5 bases each). This CDR3 contains 16 residues. Germline V CDR1 and CDR2: SGHRS, YFSETQ. V was trimmed by 4 bases and J by 4 bases, leaving 17 bases between them. The CDR3 DNA sequence: TGCGCCAGCAGCCCACTAGGACCCCAGGGCACCGGGGAGCTGTTTTTT. Translation gives CASSPLGPQGTGELFF.

The CDR3 here is CASSPDQVGEQYF. DNA for the CDR3: TGTGCCAGCTCACCCGATCAGGTCGGCGAGCAGTACTTC. The chain joins TRBV18 to TRBJ2-7; D gene unclear. Trimming removed 3 bases from V and 6 bases from J, with 12 bases in between. CDR1 and CDR2 (germline): KGHSH, LQKENI. CDR3 length: 13 amino acids.

A few counts support this clone. CDR3 nucleotides: TGTGCCAGCAGCTGGCGGGGGCGAGGCACTGAAGCTTTCTTT. The encoded protein is CASSWRGRGTEAFF. The genes are TRBV5-8 and TRBJ1-1; tentatively, D is TRBD1 (6 bases). Trimming removed 3 bases at V and 4 bases at J, with 13 bases between. Germline CDR1 and CDR2: SGHTS and YDEGEE. This CDR3 contains 14 residues.

The DNA for the CDR3 is TGTGCCAGTAGTCCGGGACAATATAATTCACCCCTCCACTTT. This translates into CASSPGQYNSPLHF. The chain recombines TRBV19 with TRBJ1-6, with D perhaps TRBD1 (6 bases). CDR3 size: 14 residues. The germline V gene encodes CDR1 LNHDA and CDR2 SQIVND (reference sequence). With 5 bases removed from V and 4 bases from J, the gap between germline ends came to 9 bases.

This clone was seen a few times. The chain carries TRBV2 and TRBJ2-4; tentatively, D is TRBD1 (6 bases). The CDR3 is made up of 13 amino acids. Germline V lookup: CDR1 SNHLY, CDR2 FYNNEI. Trimming left V 2 bases short and J 9 bases short, with 11 bases between. The CDR3 sequence is CASSEWGQGIQYF. For the CDR3, the DNA is TGTGCCAGCAGTGAATGGGGACAAGGCATTCAGTACTTC.

This clone was counted only a few times. V gene TRBV7-9 combines with J gene TRBJ2-1, with TRBD2 matching 8 bases. This CDR3 region has 15 residues. V dropped 5 bases and J dropped 5; count of bases not matched to a gene: 8. CDR1 and CDR2 (germline): SEHNR, FQNEAQ (reference sequence). The CDR3 region has the DNA TGTGCCAGCAGCCGGGCGGGGGGCCTAAACAATGAGCAGTTCTTC. As protein: CASSRAGGLNNEQFF.

This chain uses TRBV27 with TRBJ1-1; D is perhaps TRBD1 (5 bases). CDR1 and CDR2 (germline): MNHEY, SMNVEV (reference sequence). Trimming cost V 5 bases and J 1 base, with 11 bases left between them. The CDR3 runs 14 residues. The CDR3 loop reads CASSPLGPNTEAFF. The CDR3 DNA reads as TGTGCCAGCAGTCCCCTGGGGCCGAACACTGAAGCTTTCTTT.

The table lists this clone with a few counts. This chain joins TRBV7-9 and TRBJ2-2; maybe TRBD2 (5 bases). The CDR3 consists of 12 residues. V lost 4 bases, J lost 7 bases, and 7 bases lay in between. Germline CDR1 reads SEHNR; CDR2 reads FQNEAQ (reference sequence). The CDR3 region is CASSYGLGELFF. The DNA of the CDR3 is TGTGCCAGCAGCTATGGACTCGGGGAGCTGTTTTTT.

The gene calls are TRBV5-6 and TRBJ2-7, with 10 bases matching TRBD1. Germline V lookup: CDR1 SGHDT, CDR2 YYEEEE. V lost 2 bases to trimming and J lost 5 bases; unmatched junction nucleotides: 7. The CDR3 spans 15 residues. For the CDR3, the DNA is TGTGCCAGCAGCTTTACGGGACAGGGGACCCACGAGCAGTACTTC. Amino acids: CASSFTGQGTHEQYF.

The J gene is TRBJ1-2, the V gene TRBV6-6; 10 bases match TRBD1. J was trimmed by 4 bases and V by 6 bases; bases with no gene match: 2. There are 13 residues in the CDR3. In germline, CDR1 is MNHNY, CDR2 SVGAGI (reference sequence). The CDR3 loop reads CASSDRGPYGYTF. CDR3 nucleotide sequence: TGTGCCAGCAGCGACAGGGGGCCCTATGGCTACACCTTC.

This clone was counted a single time. This chain's CDR3 is CASLGLAGGTTGELFF. DNA of the CDR3: TGCGCCAGCTTGGGACTAGCGGGAGGAACCACCGGGGAGCTGTTTTTT. V usage is TRBV5-1 and J usage is TRBJ2-2, with 15 nucleotides matching TRBD2. The germline V gene encodes CDR1 SGHRS and CDR2 YFSETQ. This CDR3 has 16 residues. Trimming at V came to 7 bases and at J to 4 bases, leaving 5 bases not matched to a gene.

The J gene is TRBJ2-3, the V gene TRBV6-5; 7 nucleotides align to TRBD2. CDR1 and CDR2 (germline): MNHEY, SVGAGI. The CDR3 is 16 amino acids. V shed 0 bases, J shed 4 bases, and the junction held 7 bases outside the gene matches. Here the CDR3 reads CASSYSSRGGPDTQYF. CDR3 sequence (DNA): TGTGCCAGCAGTTACTCGAGTCGGGGAGGGCCAGATACGCAGTATTTT.

This clone appeared a few times. The chain couples TRBV5-1 to TRBJ1-6, with unresolved D. The V and J ends lost 0 bases and 0 bases respectively, with 7 bases between them. Per the germline V gene, CDR1 is SGHRS and CDR2 is YFSETQ. CDR3 length: 16 residues. In DNA form, the CDR3 reads TGCGCCAGCAGCTTGGTTAGAAGCTCCTATAATTCACCCCTCCACTTT. This sequence encodes CASSLVRSSYNSPLHF.

The rearrangement links TRBV7-2 to TRBJ2-7, with 10 nucleotides matching TRBD2. The CDR3 has 15 residues. The V segment lost 5 bases and the J segment 3 bases; nucleotides outside the gene matches: 7. CDR1 SGHTA and CDR2 FQGNSA come from the germline V gene. The CDR3 nucleotides are TGTGCCAGCAGCCTGGGGACTAGCGCCTTCTACGAGCAGTACTTC. Amino acids: CASSLGTSAFYEQYF.

This chain uses TRBV6-1 with TRBJ2-7; possible D gene TRBD2, 5 bases. Trimming took off 4 bases at V and 4 bases at J, with 14 bases between the two ends. CDR1 MNHNS and CDR2 SASEGT come from the germline V gene. The CDR3 runs to 14 residues. DNA of the CDR3: TGTGCCAGCAGTGCCGGAGGACTGACTTACGAGCAGTACTTC. This gives the protein CASSAGGLTYEQYF.

CDR3: CASRSDRRFSQPQHF. The CDR3 DNA sequence: TGTGCCAGCAGATCCGACAGGCGATTCAGCCAGCCCCAGCATTTT. The V gene is TRBV2, the J gene TRBJ1-5; a weak D match, TRBD1 (6 bases). The CDR3 loop spans 15 amino acids. Germline V lookup: CDR1 SNHLY, CDR2 FYNNEI. Trimming removed 6 bases from V and 7 bases from J, with 19 bases in between.

The rearrangement joins TRBV5-1 to TRBJ2-4; 8 bases map to TRBD1. Germline assignment: CDR1 SGHRS and CDR2 YFSETQ. The CDR3 is 15 residues long. With 0 bases clipped from V and 7 bases from J, the junction kept 6 bases outside the gene matches. The CDR3 DNA is TGCGCCAGCAGCTTGGGCAGGGGGCAGGGGAACATTCAGTACTTC. It yields the protein CASSLGRGQGNIQYF.

This chain joins TRBV27 and TRBJ1-1; D is uncertain. CDR1 is MNHEY and CDR2 is SMNVEV in the germline V gene (reference sequence). The CDR3 totals 16 residues. The ends were cut back, 0 bases at V and 6 bases at J, with 17 bases in the middle. For the CDR3, the DNA is TGTGCCAGCAGTTTATCACCCGGGAGGTGGGCCTCTGAAGCTTTCTTT. The encoded protein is CASSLSPGRWASEAFF.

The V and J genes are TRBV5-1 and TRBJ2-7; D is unresolved. The length of the CDR3 is 17 residues. V dropped 0 bases and J dropped 2 bases, with 18 bases sitting between them. Per germline, CDR1 SGHRS and CDR2 YFSETQ. CDR3 coding DNA: TGCGCCAGCAGCTTGGCGCTTATGGTCGGCGGCCCCTACGAGCAGTACTTC. Protein sequence: CASSLALMVGGPYEQYF.

The table lists this clone with a few counts. The chain has TRBV18 and TRBJ1-4, with D uncertain. Germline V gene data show CDR1 as KGHSH and CDR2 as LQKENI. This CDR3 spans 14 amino acids. Trimming shortened V by 2 bases and J by 4 bases, and 8 bases separated the two germline ends. The CDR3 nucleotides are TGTGCCAGCTCACCATTTCAGATTAATGAAAAACTGTTTTTT. It encodes CASSPFQINEKLFF.

V gene TRBV7-9 combines with J gene TRBJ1-2, with a tentative D call TRBD1 (5 bases). The germline V gene encodes CDR1 SEHNR and CDR2 FQNEAQ (reference sequence). This CDR3 spans 19 amino acids. Trimming shortened V by 1 base and J by 0 bases, and 21 bases separated the two germline ends. The CDR3 protein is CASSLVYTAGSSSNYGYTF. The CDR3 nucleotides are TGTGCCAGCAGCTTAGTATATACCGCAGGGAGTTCATCTAACTATGGCTACACCTTC.

This clone was seen a few times. V usage is TRBV5-4 and J usage is TRBJ2-1, with TRBD1 matching over 8 bases. This CDR3 spans 17 amino acids. Germline CDR1 SGHNT, CDR2 YYREEE (reference sequence). With 4 bases clipped from V and 4 bases from J, the junction kept 13 bases outside the gene matches. The CDR3 DNA reads as TGTGCCAGCAGCACCCGACAGGGGAGTAGTCTTTACAATGAGCAGTTCTTC. This codes for CASSTRQGSSLYNEQFF.

V is TRBV7-9 and J is TRBJ1-1; D remains ambiguous. Germline CDR1 reads SEHNR; CDR2 reads FQNEAQ (reference sequence). The length of the CDR3 is 16 residues. With 5 bases removed from V and 0 bases from J, the gap between germline ends came to 16 bases. The CDR3 sequence is CASSPPTDPVNTEAFF. The CDR3 DNA sequence: TGTGCCAGCAGCCCGCCGACTGACCCAGTGAACACTGAAGCTTTCTTT.

V is TRBV7-3 and J is TRBJ2-7, with TRBD2 identical over 7 bases. Unmatched junction bases numbered 12, after V lost 6 bases and J lost 4 bases. The V gene's germline CDR1 is SGHTA and CDR2 FQGTGA. This CDR3 has 15 amino acids. Written as DNA, the CDR3 is TGTGCCAGCAGGAGGGTGAGGGAGGGCCGTTACGAGCAGTACTTC. Translation gives CASRRVREGRYEQYF.